This T cell receptor (beta chain) was sequenced for a study of cytomegalovirus exposure and HLA in healthy donors. Study in general: The Caucasian-associated ancestry cluster contained about 80% of the roughly 370 genotyped donors.

CDR3 length: 16 residues. CDR1 and CDR2 from the germline V gene are ENHRY and SYGVKD. V shed 4 bases and J shed 4 bases, with 17 bases lying between them. The study ran its PCR with 60 Vbeta and 13 Jbeta primers. TCRdb keeps only in-frame clones here, not all; method: immunoSEQ multiplex PCR. The data hold some 130,000 clones, with nearly 65% observed a single time. The receptor was derived from a man aged 40-50 years in good health and CMV-seropositive. Sequencing used PBMCs. The rearrangement joins TRBV10-3 to TRBJ1-3; no definite D call. The CDR3 sequence is CAISARMTRTGNTIYF. In DNA form, the CDR3 reads TGTGCCATCAGTGCCCGCATGACTCGAACGGGAAACACCATATATTTT.